This T cell receptor beta chain was sequenced for a study of tumor-infiltrating lymphocytes in oesophageal squamous cell carcinoma. Trimming shortened V by 6 bases and J by 4 bases, and 19 bases separated the two germline ends. The CDR3 length is 15 residues. Germline CDR1 and CDR2: DFQATT and SNEGSKA (reference sequence). This clonotype was counted only a few times. TCRdb itself ran the PCR reads through MiXCR, one entry per CDR3 protein. The data hold 15,000 to 20,000 distinct CDR3 sequences, with roughly two fifths observed a single time. The sequenced material came from normal esophageal tissue next to the tumor. The clonotype originates from a male donor with esophageal squamous cell carcinoma. This chain joins TRBV20-1 and TRBJ2-1, with D perhaps matching TRBD2 (6 bases). CDR3 protein: CSATNIGTLYNEQFF. CDR3 bases: TGCAGTGCCACCAACATCGGGACTCTATACAATGAGCAGTTCTTC.